This T cell receptor (beta chain) was obtained from a study of blood T cell repertoires in COVID-19. Per germline, CDR1 MNHEY and CDR2 SVGAGI. The junction had 3 bases not matched to a gene; V was cut back by 10 bases and J by 2 bases. The CDR3 contains 12 residues. Here immunoSEQ multiplex PCR was the method, and the copy in TCRdb shows in-frame clones only, minus some. The data show 150,000 or so clones, with around 84% seen just once and roughly 8% held by the top ten. Grouping used clinical history reported by participants in a survey and questionnaire. Sequenced material: PBMCs or T cells enriched from blood (not recorded which). V and J are TRBV6-5 and TRBJ1-2; 8 bases line up with TRBD1. This receptor was obtained from a woman aged 45-65 years who had recovered from COVID-19. The CDR3, as DNA: TGTGCCACCCACAGGGGGAACTATGGCTACACCTTC. Residues: CATHRGNYGYTF.